A selection of T cell receptor beta chains follows, all from one sample in a study of shared clonotypes between healthy human individuals. Sequencing was performed with immunoSEQ multiplex PCR; in TCRdb, only in-frame clones are kept and a portion is missing. The profile shows 2 million to 2.5 million clones, approximately 93% of them singletons. Sample: naive CD4+ T cells from PBMCs. The receptors were gathered from a man in his late teens or twenties in good health. Some clones in this sample may be carry-over from other donors' samples. Each CDR3 is given with its conserved first and last residue.

v_call: TRBV7-2
j_call: TRBJ2-2
cdr3_aa: CASSPQGTSFPGELFF

v_call: TRBV18
j_call: TRBJ2-3
cdr3_aa: CASSPQVDTQYF

v_call: TRBV18
j_call: TRBJ1-4
cdr3_aa: CASSPPGTGGREKLFF

v_call: TRBV7-2
j_call: TRBJ2-3
cdr3_aa: CASSHLGLAGRTDTQYF

v_call: TRBV19
j_call: TRBJ2-3
cdr3_aa: CASRMSGGTDTQYF

v_call: TRBV15
j_call: TRBJ1-1
cdr3_aa: CATSRDMGAPEAFF

v_call: TRBV18
j_call: TRBJ1-3
cdr3_aa: CASSPKTTSGNTIYF

v_call: TRBV15
j_call: TRBJ2-7
cdr3_aa: CATSTVVGRQYF

v_call: TRBV5-1
j_call: TRBJ2-3
cdr3_aa: CASSLGLAESTDTQYF

v_call: TRBV15
j_call: TRBJ1-2
cdr3_aa: CATSLPGYAGYTF

v_call: TRBV2
j_call: TRBJ1-4
cdr3_aa: CASRTGTANEKLFF

v_call: TRBV7-8
j_call: TRBJ2-3
cdr3_aa: CASSQGQSTDTQYF

v_call: TRBV5-1
j_call: TRBJ2-3
cdr3_aa: CASSLVTATDTQYF

v_call: TRBV5-4
j_call: TRBJ2-1
cdr3_aa: CASSQRGVYNEQFF

v_call: TRBV2
j_call: TRBJ1-5
cdr3_aa: CASHYIQGSQPQHF

v_call: TRBV2
j_call: TRBJ2-5
cdr3_aa: CASSESMSGDQETQYF

v_call: TRBV6-1
j_call: TRBJ2-6
cdr3_aa: CASREKLAEVISGANVLTF

v_call: TRBV7-3
j_call: TRBJ2-2
cdr3_aa: CASSTRQGETGELFF

v_call: TRBV5-1
j_call: TRBJ2-3
cdr3_aa: CASSTTQGVGSTDTQYF

v_call: TRBV28
j_call: TRBJ1-1
cdr3_aa: CASSLGSQSFMNTEAFF

v_call: TRBV7-2
j_call: TRBJ1-2
cdr3_aa: CASSLGGYGYTF

v_call: TRBV10-1
j_call: TRBJ2-5
cdr3_aa: CASSESRLAGNQYQETQYF

v_call: TRBV2
j_call: TRBJ1-6
cdr3_aa: CASSEGDRRSSYNSPLHF

v_call: TRBV6-5
j_call: TRBJ2-1
cdr3_aa: CASRQQGSPSNEQFF

v_call: TRBV7-3
j_call: TRBJ2-3
cdr3_aa: CASSMGPSRDTQYF

v_call: TRBV9
j_call: TRBJ2-3
cdr3_aa: CASSVGLAGGPDTQYF

v_call: TRBV19
j_call: TRBJ2-3
cdr3_aa: CASNSGRAGEDTQYF

v_call: TRBV28
j_call: TRBJ2-1
cdr3_aa: CATLSKGLSYNEQFF

v_call: TRBV5-1
j_call: TRBJ2-2
cdr3_aa: CASSLVRRGGSGELFF

v_call: TRBV11-2
j_call: TRBJ2-7
cdr3_aa: CASSTGLLSYEQYF

v_call: TRBV18
j_call: TRBJ1-1
cdr3_aa: CASSPRRLRNTEAFF

v_call: TRBV6-1
j_call: TRBJ1-5
cdr3_aa: CASSETGVSNQPQHF

v_call: TRBV7-2
j_call: TRBJ2-1
cdr3_aa: CASSRRGSGRNLTGEQFF

v_call: TRBV7-2
j_call: TRBJ2-7
cdr3_aa: CASSPARGQQYF

v_call: TRBV7-3
j_call: TRBJ1-2
cdr3_aa: CASSKNAGGYTF

v_call: TRBV5-6
j_call: TRBJ2-2
cdr3_aa: CASSLGWTGELFF

v_call: TRBV6-1
j_call: TRBJ1-4
cdr3_aa: CASSETPSPNEKLFF

v_call: TRBV6-6
j_call: TRBJ1-2
cdr3_aa: CASSYSREHYTF

v_call: TRBV7-9
j_call: TRBJ2-7
cdr3_aa: CASSLVGYRDILKDYEQYF

v_call: TRBV5-4
j_call: TRBJ1-4
cdr3_aa: CASSSGTGDEKLFF

v_call: TRBV15
j_call: TRBJ1-3
cdr3_aa: CATSRDPSTGNTIYF

v_call: TRBV28
j_call: TRBJ1-1
cdr3_aa: CASSLWQINTEAFF

v_call: TRBV4-1
j_call: TRBJ2-7
cdr3_aa: CAGLGAGDEQYF

v_call: TRBV7-8
j_call: TRBJ1-2
cdr3_aa: CASSPPGGAQGYTF

v_call: TRBV7-3
j_call: TRBJ2-1
cdr3_aa: CASSLNRDNEQFF

v_call: TRBV7-3
j_call: TRBJ2-2
cdr3_aa: CASSLGSVRGYSNTGELFF

v_call: TRBV27
j_call: TRBJ2-2
cdr3_aa: CASSLSGAGGELFF

v_call: TRBV19
j_call: TRBJ1-2
cdr3_aa: CASSPWTGIVYGYTF

v_call: TRBV7-2
j_call: TRBJ1-2
cdr3_aa: CASSLGGWKDGYTF

v_call: TRBV2
j_call: TRBJ1-2
cdr3_aa: CASSGGWLDGYTF

v_call: TRBV9
j_call: TRBJ1-2
cdr3_aa: CASTRQGDYGYTF

v_call: TRBV9
j_call: TRBJ1-1
cdr3_aa: CASSVAGLGTEAFF

v_call: TRBV6-5
j_call: TRBJ2-7
cdr3_aa: CASSPVGVEQYF

v_call: TRBV30
j_call: TRBJ1-3
cdr3_aa: CAWSLRVAFSSGNTIYF